These 26 T cell receptor beta chains came from one sample sequenced in a study of T cell repertoires in cytomegalovirus infection. TCRdb reprocessed the reads via MiXCR and lists one record per CDR3 protein. Among some 500,000 distinct CDR3 sequences listed, 40% were seen once. Which antigens these TCRs recognize remains unknown. Specimen: cultured PBMCs, collected from culture after CMV antigen stimulation. The receptor set was obtained from a human donor in good health (CMV status not recorded). Some clones in this sample may be carry-over from other donors' samples.

The chain has TRBV2 and TRBJ2-7; the D gene could be TRBD1 or TRBD2 (5 bases each). This CDR3 spans 14 amino acids. Trimming removed 6 bases from V and 3 bases from J, with 15 bases in between. The germline V gene has CDR1 SNHLY and CDR2 FYNNEI. The DNA for the CDR3 is TGTGCCAGCAGGGACCGGGACCGACTCTACGAGCAGTACTTC. Residues: CASRDRDRLYEQYF.

The V and J genes are TRBV10-3 and TRBJ2-7, with 11 bases identical to TRBD1. The CDR3 loop spans 15 amino acids. J was trimmed by 4 bases and V by 0 bases; bases with no gene match: 2. Germline CDR1 is ENHRY and CDR2 is SYGVKD. The CDR3 nucleotides read TGTGCCATCAGTGAGTCCCGGGACAGGGGGTACGAGCAGTACTTC. Translation: CAISESRDRGYEQYF.

The chain joins TRBV20-1 to TRBJ2-3; D unclear. Trimming removed 3 bases from V and 2 bases from J, with 12 bases in between. CDR1 is DFQATT and CDR2 is SNEGSKA in the germline V gene (reference sequence). This CDR3 contains 14 residues. This CDR3 is CSASQATPTDTQYF. The CDR3 nucleotides read TGCAGTGCTAGCCAAGCAACCCCCACAGATACGCAGTATTTT.

This clonotype was detected only a few times. The V gene is TRBV28, the J gene TRBJ2-3, with 10 bases aligning to TRBD2. Germline CDR1 is MDHEN and CDR2 is SYDVKM. CDR3 length equals 16 residues. The junction had 8 bases not matched to a gene; V was cut back by 5 bases and J by 3 bases. The CDR3 reads CASSPPGLAKTDTQYF. The CDR3, as DNA: TGTGCCAGCAGTCCGCCGGGACTAGCGAAGACAGATACGCAGTATTTT.

This clonotype was counted only a few times. This chain joins TRBV20-1 and TRBJ2-3; D may be TRBD2 (6 bases). There are 15 residues in the CDR3. CDR1 and CDR2 (germline): DFQATT, SNEGSKA (reference sequence). The germline V and J ends were trimmed by 0 bases and 2 bases, with 12 bases remaining between them. In DNA, the CDR3 is TGCAGTGCTAGAGATCTTCTAGCGAACACAGATACGCAGTATTTT. Translated, it gives CSARDLLANTDTQYF.

The chain joins TRBV6-1 to TRBJ1-5; TRBD1 agrees at 11 bases. The trim removed 9 bases at V and 6 bases at J, leaving 7 bases unmatched. This CDR3 spans 14 amino acids. Looked up from germline, CDR1 is MNHNS and CDR2 is SASEGT. The CDR3 is CASTGTGGIQPQHF. CDR3 DNA: TGTGCCAGTACCGGGACAGGGGGTATTCAGCCCCAGCATTTT.

In this sample, this clonotype turned up many times. The chain is built from TRBV7-2 and TRBJ2-7; D gene ambiguous. V was cut by 5 bases and J by 1 base, with 9 bases left in between. Germline V gene lookup returns CDR1 SGHTA and CDR2 FQGNSA. The CDR3 has 13 residues. The CDR3 spells CASSRVGSYEQYF. CDR3 DNA sequence: TGTGCCAGCAGCCGTGTGGGATCCTACGAGCAGTACTTC.

This clonotype was found once. The chain has TRBV28 and TRBJ2-5; 11 bases are a match to TRBD2. V shed 5 bases and J 2 bases; nucleotides not matched to a gene: 10. This CDR3 spans 17 amino acids. The germline gives CDR1 MDHEN, CDR2 SYDVKM. CDR3 amino acids: CASSDRDSGGVQETQYF. The CDR3 DNA is TGTGCCAGCAGTGACCGGGATAGCGGGGGGGTACAAGAGACCCAGTACTTC.

The sample holds a few counts of this clonotype. V and J are TRBV6-6 and TRBJ2-1; D unresolved. The CDR3 totals 19 residues. Germline V gene sequence: CDR1 MNHNY, CDR2 SVGAGI (reference sequence). V was shortened by 0 bases and J by 2 bases, with 20 bases between the two germline ends. For the CDR3, the DNA is TGTGCCAGCAGTTACTCAGGTCTGGCGCCACACCTCCCCTACAATGAGCAGTTCTTC. Translating gives CASSYSGLAPHLPYNEQFF.

The chain has TRBV4-3 and TRBJ1-2; the D gene is possibly TRBD1 (5 bases). This CDR3 comprises 17 residues. The ends were cut back, 5 bases at V and 3 bases at J, with 22 bases in the middle. Germline V gene sequence: CDR1 LGHNA, CDR2 YSLEER. CDR3 sequence: CASSATGAGYFDYGYTF. The CDR3 DNA sequence: TGCGCCAGCAGCGCTACCGGGGCAGGGTATTTTGACTATGGCTACACCTTC.

The V gene is TRBV28, the J gene TRBJ2-4; perhaps TRBD2 as D (5 bases). CDR3 length: 18 amino acids. V shed 3 bases and J shed 0 bases, with 18 bases lying between them. The germline gives CDR1 MDHEN, CDR2 SYDVKM. The CDR3 DNA reads TGTGCCAGCAGTTTTTTGACACTAGAGTCAATAGCCAAAAACATTCAGTACTTC. Its translation: CASSFLTLESIAKNIQYF.

This clonotype was counted only a few times. V gene TRBV11-2 combines with J gene TRBJ2-7; D is perhaps TRBD1 (5 bases). The CDR3 extends over 14 amino acids. Trimming pared 2 bases from V and 5 bases from J, leaving 13 bases between. From germline, CDR1 is SGHAT and CDR2 FQNNGV. The CDR3 reads CASSLTWAGNEQYF. The DNA of the CDR3 is TGTGCCAGCAGCTTAACGTGGGCAGGGAACGAGCAGTACTTC.

The chain carries TRBV11-2 and TRBJ1-1, with D maybe TRBD1 (6 bases). The CDR3 covers 14 residues. V lost 7 bases, J lost 5 bases, and 17 bases lay in between. Germline V lookup: CDR1 SGHAT, CDR2 FQNNGV. Here the CDR3 DNA reads TGTGCCAGCAAAGTACAGGGAGGGTGGACTGAAGCTTTCTTT. Translated: CASKVQGGWTEAFF. The variable domain in full, with the rest retrieved from reference TRBV11-2 and TRBJ1-1, is EAGVAQSPRYKIIEKRQSVAFWCNPISGHATLYWYQQILGQGPKLLIQFQNNGVVDDSQLPKDRFSAERLKGVDSTLKIQPAKLEDSAVYLCASKVQGGWTEAFFGQGTRLTVV.

The chain is built from TRBV6-8 and TRBJ2-2, with D hard to call. V was shortened by 7 bases and J by 4 bases, with 10 bases between the two germline ends. Looked up from germline, CDR1 is MNHGY and CDR2 is SAAAGT. The CDR3 extends over 13 amino acids. DNA for the CDR3: TGTGCCAGCACTATCGAACCCACCGGGGAGCTGTTTTTT. Protein product: CASTIEPTGELFF.

This clonotype has ten or more counts. This chain joins TRBV7-2 and TRBJ2-3; 11 positions match TRBD2. The CDR3 runs 14 residues. The V segment lost 5 bases and the J segment 6 bases; nucleotides outside the gene matches: 4. Germline CDR1 and CDR2: SGHTA and FQGNSA. CDR3 DNA: TGTGCCAGCAGCCTGACTAGCGGGAAGGATACGCAGTATTTT. It yields the protein CASSLTSGKDTQYF.

This chain links TRBV7-8 with TRBJ1-1, with TRBD1 identical over 9 bases. Per the germline V gene, CDR1 is SGHVS and CDR2 is FQNEAQ. The J segment lost 12 bases and the V segment lost 2 bases, leaving 16 bases of the junction unmatched. The CDR3 consists of 16 residues. The CDR3 DNA reads as TGTGCCAGCAGCTTAAGGCCGGGACAGGGAACACCGGTTTCTTTCTTT. Translating it yields CASSLRPGQGTPVSFF.

This sequence joins TRBV3-1 and TRBJ1-5; the D is unclear. Between the trimmed V and J ends, which lost 3 bases and 1 base, there was a span of 7 bases. The germline V gene encodes CDR1 LGHDT and CDR2 YNNKEL (reference sequence). The CDR3 extends over 14 amino acids. CDR3 coding DNA: TGTGCCAGCAGCCAGGGAAGAAGCAATCAGCCCCAGCATTTT. Translated: CASSQGRSNQPQHF.

The chain has TRBV2 and TRBJ2-2, with 7 bases matching TRBD2. The V gene's germline CDR1 is SNHLY and CDR2 FYNNEI. CDR3 length: 15 residues. J was trimmed by 6 bases and V by 8 bases; bases with no gene match: 12. The CDR3 DNA is TGTGCCAGCGGAGTCGTGGGGGGGTTGGCCGGGGAGCTGTTTTTT. It translates to CASGVVGGLAGELFF.

The V call is TRBV6-1, the J call TRBJ2-1, with no clear D. In germline, CDR1 is MNHNS, CDR2 SASEGT. The CDR3 is made up of 16 amino acids. Trimming shortened V by 1 base and J by 0 bases, and 10 bases separated the two germline ends. The CDR3 sequence: CASSEVGASSYNEQFF. CDR3 in DNA: TGTGCCAGCAGTGAAGTCGGAGCGAGCTCCTACAATGAGCAGTTCTTC.

This clonotype occurred once. This chain uses TRBV12-3 or TRBV12-4 with TRBJ2-7; D not resolved. CDR3 length equals 13 residues. The V gene lost 3 bases and the J gene lost 6 bases, with 12 bases spanning the gap. The CDR3 DNA reads TGTGCCAGCAGTTTCAGGTCGTTAATCGAGCAGTACTTC. Protein: CASSFRSLIEQYF.

The chain combines TRBV7-4 with TRBJ2-1; 12 bases agree with TRBD2. The V gene's germline CDR1 is SGHVT and CDR2 SQSDAQ. The trim removed 5 bases at V and 8 bases at J, leaving 13 bases unmatched. The CDR3 contains 17 residues. Here the CDR3 reads CASSRPSGRAQIYEQFF. As DNA, the CDR3 is TGTGCCAGCAGCCGACCTAGCGGGAGGGCCCAAATTTATGAGCAGTTCTTC.

The chain is built from TRBV4-1 and TRBJ1-1; TRBD1 matches at 10 bases. Germline V gene sequence: CDR1 MGHRA, CDR2 YSYEKL. This CDR3 has 18 amino acids. J gave up 0 bases and V 5 bases, and 12 bases lay outside the gene matches. This chain's CDR3 is CASSSQSTGGYLNTEAFF. The CDR3 DNA reads as TGCGCCAGCAGCTCCCAATCGACAGGGGGCTATTTGAACACTGAAGCTTTCTTT.

The genes are TRBV6-1 and TRBJ1-1; TRBD1 aligns across 7 bases. The V gene end was trimmed by 3 bases and the J gene end by 1 base; junction bases not matched to a gene: 11. Germline V gene data show CDR1 as MNHNS and CDR2 as SASEGT. This CDR3 has 17 residues. The DNA of the CDR3 is TGTGCCAGCAGTGAGATCAGGACAGGCTTTTCGAACACTGAAGCTTTCTTT. It encodes CASSEIRTGFSNTEAFF.

This chain connects TRBV7-2 to TRBJ2-3; D remains unclear. The germline V gene has CDR1 SGHTA and CDR2 FQGNSA. V gave up 1 base and J gave up 2 bases, with 7 bases separating them. This CDR3 comprises 14 residues. CDR3 bases: TGTGCCAGCAGCTTAGACTACAACACAGATACGCAGTATTTT. This codes for CASSLDYNTDTQYF.

The chain combines TRBV20-1 with TRBJ2-3; 8 bases are a match to TRBD2. Germline values: CDR1 DFQATT, CDR2 SNEGSKA (reference sequence). Germline trimming cut 5 bases from V and 4 bases from J; bases unmatched to any gene: 8. The CDR3 is 14 amino acids. In DNA, the CDR3 is TGCAGTGCTCGCTTAGGCGGGGGGTCAGATACGCAGTATTTT. It translates to CSARLGGGSDTQYF.

This clonotype was detected only a few times. The CDR3 region has the DNA TGTGCCAGCAGTTTATCAGGGGATGCAGGGCTGGACGAGCAGTTCTTC. Translating gives CASSLSGDAGLDEQFF. The chain links TRBV28 to TRBJ2-1, with D possibly being TRBD1 (6 bases). Germline V lookup: CDR1 MDHEN, CDR2 SYDVKM. Trimming removed 1 base from V and 10 bases from J, with 20 bases in between. The CDR3 covers 16 residues.